These 12 T cell receptor beta chains were sequenced from one sample in a study of T cell repertoires in cytomegalovirus infection. A single record per CDR3 protein comes from TCRdb applying MiXCR to the reads. The sample lists 310,000 or so distinct CDR3 sequences, 15% to 20% occurring once. Sequencing was done on a sample of PBMCs. The receptor source for this set is a human donor in good health (CMV status not recorded). Some clones in this sample may be carry-over from other donors' samples.

In this sample, this clonotype turned up many times. This chain links TRBV7-8 with TRBJ2-1; the D gene is possibly TRBD2 (6 bases). The CDR3 length is 14 residues. Germline-derived CDR1 and CDR2 are SGHVS and FQNEAQ. Deletions cut 1 base from V and 9 bases from J, with 13 bases between. The CDR3 loop is CASSLVMGGGEQFF. CDR3 nucleotides: TGTGCCAGCAGCTTAGTTATGGGGGGTGGTGAGCAGTTCTTC.

The chain uses TRBV5-5 and TRBJ1-2; D possibly corresponds to TRBD1 (6 bases). This CDR3 contains 14 residues. Germline-derived CDR1 and CDR2 are SGHKS and YYEKEE (reference sequence). V gave up 4 bases and J gave up 2 bases, with 12 bases separating them. The CDR3 coding sequence is TGTGCCAGCAGCCCCACAGGGACCAACTATGGCTACACCTTC. It yields the protein CASSPTGTNYGYTF.

In its sample, this clonotype was seen many times. The chain employs TRBV7-2 and TRBJ1-2; D perhaps matches TRBD1 (6 bases). Germline V gene lookup returns CDR1 SGHTA and CDR2 FQGNSA. The CDR3 loop spans 12 amino acids. V was trimmed by 1 base and J by 10 bases, leaving 10 bases between them. The CDR3: CASSLDGTHYTF. CDR3 DNA: TGTGCCAGCAGCTTAGACGGGACACACTACACCTTC.

There are a few counts of this clonotype. The genes are TRBV14 and TRBJ1-1; D ambiguous. This CDR3 spans 13 amino acids. Germline loops: CDR1 SGHDN, CDR2 FVKESK. Trimming took off 7 bases at V and 6 bases at J, with 15 bases between the two ends. CDR3 region: CASIRSQGAEAFF. In DNA, the CDR3 is TGTGCCAGCATACGATCCCAAGGTGCTGAAGCTTTCTTT.

This clonotype was observed at least ten times. The CDR3 region is CASGTVNQPQHF. The CDR3 DNA follows: TGTGCCAGCGGAACAGTGAATCAGCCCCAGCATTTT. The chain has TRBV7-2 and TRBJ1-5; D not certain. V gave up 8 bases and J gave up 4 bases, with 9 bases separating them. The germline V gene encodes CDR1 SGHTA and CDR2 FQGNSA. This CDR3 spans 12 amino acids. Supplemented by reference TRBV7-2 and TRBJ1-5, the full variable domain reads GAGVSQSPSNKVTEKGKDVELRCDPISGHTALYWYRQSLGQGLEFLIYFQGNSAPDKSGLPSDRFSAERTGGSVSTLTIQRTQQEDSAVYLCASGTVNQPQHFGDGTRLSIL.

This clonotype was seen repeatedly, ten times or more. The chain is built from TRBV28 and TRBJ1-1; D perhaps matches TRBD1 (6 bases). The CDR3 has 14 amino acids. Germline V gene lookup returns CDR1 MDHEN and CDR2 SYDVKM. Trimming took 7 bases from V and 3 from J, leaving 15 bases between them. The CDR3 sequence is CASTPGGGYTEAFF. CDR3 nucleotides: TGTGCCAGCACCCCGGGGGGGGGCTACACTGAAGCTTTCTTT.

Only a few counts were recorded for this clonotype. The chain employs TRBV27 and TRBJ1-4; unclear D gene. The CDR3 extends over 14 amino acids. V was pared by 6 bases and J by 8 bases, with 16 bases between. The germline gives CDR1 MNHEY, CDR2 SMNVEV (reference sequence). The CDR3 DNA reads as TGTGCCAGCAGCGGAGGTATTTTCGGCGAAAAACTGTTTTTT. It encodes CASSGGIFGEKLFF.

This clonotype was seen ten or more times. The V call is TRBV7-8, the J call TRBJ2-1; D is unclear. CDR3 size: 14 residues. Germline CDR1 SGHVS, CDR2 FQNEAQ. The V and J ends lost 4 bases and 0 bases respectively, with 7 bases between them. CDR3 sequence: CASSSRSSYNEQFF. CDR3 nucleotide sequence: TGTGCCAGCAGCTCACGGAGCTCCTACAATGAGCAGTTCTTC.

This clonotype was observed a few times. The chain is built from TRBV9 and TRBJ1-1; 8 nucleotides agree with TRBD1. This CDR3 is 12 amino acids long. Germline V lookup: CDR1 SGDLS, CDR2 YYNGEE. The V segment lost 5 bases and the J segment 10 bases; nucleotides outside the gene matches: 7. The CDR3 is CASREGQGAAFF. In DNA, the CDR3 is TGTGCCAGCAGGGAGGGGCAGGGGGCAGCTTTCTTT.

This clonotype was seen at least ten times. The chain uses TRBV7-2 and TRBJ2-4; D remains ambiguous. V lost 1 base, J lost 5 bases, and 9 bases lay in between. The germline CDR1 and CDR2 sequences are SGHTA and FQGNSA. The CDR3 contains 14 residues. The CDR3 here is CASSLVSGQNIQYF. In nucleotides, the CDR3 is TGTGCCAGCAGCTTAGTATCGGGCCAAAACATTCAGTACTTC.

For this clonotype: A read error may account for a junction end that differs from germline. The chain recombines TRBV4-1 with TRBJ1-2; weak D call: TRBD1 (6 bases). Per germline, CDR1 MGHRA and CDR2 YSYEKL. This CDR3 has 13 amino acids. The CDR3 sequence is CASSPGGLLGYTF. CDR3 nucleotides: TGTGCCAGCAGCCCGGGGGGGCTCCTAGGCTACACCTTC.

This clonotype was seen many times. The CDR3 sequence is CASSFGSFSGNTIYF. DNA for the CDR3: TGTGCCAGCAGTTTTGGCAGTTTCTCTGGAAACACCATATATTTT. This rearrangement joins TRBV12-3 or TRBV12-4 to TRBJ1-3; D remains ambiguous. V lost 3 bases and J 0 bases, leaving 9 bases between the germline ends. The CDR3 has 15 amino acids.